The entry that follows covers one T cell receptor (beta chain) sequence. In the authors' methods: Estimation of nucleated cell counts was performed using reference gene primer amplification. Using immunoSEQ multiplex PCR, the repertoire was profiled, and TCRdb retains in-frame clones only, with some absent. Clone size and V and J calls were adopted from that table, with D and trimming inferred from the DNA. Of over 250,000 clones listed, approximately 91% are singletons. This specimen comes from a study of blood T cell repertoires in COVID-19. Whole-study context: Acute-phase and convalescent COVID-19 samples originated in the United States, Italy and Spain.

V was clipped by 4 bases and J by 4 bases; unmatched bases: 5. Germline V lookup: CDR1 SQVTM, CDR2 ANQGSEA. The CDR3 is 13 amino acids. This TCR derives from a man aged 45-60 years with acute or convalescent COVID-19. V usage is TRBV29-1 and J usage is TRBJ2-7, with TRBD1 identical over 9 bases. The specimen sequenced was peripheral blood. The CDR3: CSVAMDRGYEQYF. DNA for the CDR3: TGCAGCGTTGCAATGGACAGGGGATACGAGCAGTACTTC.